This TCR beta chain appears in the sequencing data of a study of T cells in tumors after PD-1 blockade. Study information: No patient had prior checkpoint blockade, systemic immunosuppression, or radiotherapy within 4 weeks. A subset received ongoing vismodegib 150 mg daily alongside anti-PD-1 therapy.

This clone showed up just a few times. What it binds is unknown. Study conclusions and caveats: Peripheral recruitment is suggested, as some novel exhausted tumor clones were in pre-treatment blood.

The repertoire was sequenced with immunoSEQ multiplex PCR; TCRdb's copy has only in-frame clones and lacks some. The repertoire has approximately 63,000 clones, approximately 74% of them found once; the top ten carry about 4.4%. The germline V and J ends were trimmed by 5 bases and 4 bases, with 9 bases remaining between them. The CDR3 is 12 amino acids. The germline gives CDR1 SEHNR, CDR2 FQNEAQ (reference sequence). The chain recombines TRBV7-9 with TRBJ2-7, with D unresolved. The receptor's source is a human donor with basal cell carcinoma. The sequenced sample was PBMCs, obtained after anti-PD-1 treatment. The CDR3 loop reads CASSPDWYEQYF. In nucleotides, the CDR3 is TGTGCCAGCAGCCCCGACTGGTACGAGCAGTACTTC.